This T cell receptor (beta chain) emerged from a study of OX40 agonist ivuxolimab in advanced cancers. Study context: Dosing consisted of intravenous ivuxolimab at 0.01 to 10 mg/kg every 2 weeks. Partial responses were achieved by three patients, one with hepatocellular carcinoma and two with cutaneous melanoma. Study outcomes and limitations: Nonresponders, in some cases, also had low normalized T-cell clonal expansion.

Per germline, CDR1 LNHDA and CDR2 SQIVND (reference sequence). V lost 5 bases to trimming and J lost 6 bases, with 11 bases between them. This CDR3 contains 13 residues. Comments on this clone: Its matching antigen is unknown.

Libraries were prepared by immunoSEQ multiplex PCR; TCRdb keeps only in-frame clonotypes and omits some of them. The data show 25,000 to 30,000 clones, 80% seen once. Prior autoimmune disease or systemic immunosuppression barred patients. The sequence derives from an adult with an advanced solid tumor such as melanoma, head and neck, liver or kidney cancer. The rearrangement uses TRBV19 and TRBJ2-1; D is unclear. The source material was CD4+ or CD8+ T cells sorted from blood, sampled in a trial of the OX40 agonist ivuxolimab. CDR3 protein: CASSQGPPNEQFF. The CDR3 DNA follows: TGTGCCAGTAGTCAAGGACCCCCCAATGAGCAGTTCTTC.